A single sample is the source of the 20 T cell receptor beta chains below, sequenced in a study of T cell responses to AZD1222 COVID-19 vaccine. Repertoires were generated with immunoSEQ multiplex PCR, while TCRdb's copy carries only in-frame clones and drops some. The sample shows around 76,000 clones, about 85% of them seen only once. Here the sequenced sample was peripheral blood, taken on day 0 of AZD1222 vaccination. Receptors were obtained from an adult in good health.

The gene calls are TRBV6-2 or TRBV6-3 and TRBJ2-5; 7 positions agree with TRBD1. The CDR3 spans 16 residues. The junction had 14 bases not matched to a gene; V was cut back by 3 bases and J by 7 bases. Germline values: CDR1 MNHEY, CDR2 SVGEGT. The CDR3 protein is CASSYAPGTVWGTQYF. CDR3 sequence (DNA): TGTGCCAGCAGTTATGCCCCCGGGACAGTCTGGGGGACCCAGTACTTC.

The chain joins TRBV10-3 to TRBJ1-4; the D is unclear. The CDR3 extends over 15 amino acids. CDR1 and CDR2 from the germline V gene are ENHRY and SYGVKD. V gave up 2 bases and J gave up 1 base, with 8 bases separating them. CDR3 amino acids: CAISEQGITNEKLFF. The CDR3 region has the DNA TGTGCCATCAGTGAGCAAGGGATAACTAATGAAAAACTGTTTTTT.

The chain's CDR3 is CASSPPGRARGPYEQYF. Here the CDR3 DNA reads TGTGCCAGCTCACCCCCGGGAAGGGCCCGGGGCCCCTACGAGCAGTACTTC. This chain joins TRBV18 and TRBJ2-7; perhaps D is TRBD1 or TRBD2 (5 bases each). The V and J ends lost 3 bases and 2 bases respectively, with 20 bases between them. CDR1 KGHSH and CDR2 LQKENI come from the germline V gene. The CDR3 loop spans 17 amino acids.

This clone was seen a single time. This chain uses TRBV5-1 with TRBJ2-7, with D hard to call. Germline-derived CDR1 and CDR2 are SGHRS and YFSETQ. The CDR3 runs 15 residues. Trimming removed 3 bases from V and 1 base from J, with 14 bases in between. Written as DNA, the CDR3 is TGCGCCAGCAGCTCTAATCTTCTCGTATCCTACGAGCAGTACTTC. Translated, it gives CASSSNLLVSYEQYF.

The genes are TRBV5-5 and TRBJ1-5; 10 bases are a match to TRBD1. In germline, CDR1 is SGHKS, CDR2 YYEKEE (reference sequence). This CDR3 spans 17 amino acids. J was trimmed by 7 bases and V by 1 base; bases with no gene match: 11. Here the CDR3 reads CASSLPGGTGVPQPQHF. The CDR3, as DNA: TGTGCCAGCAGCTTGCCCGGTGGGACAGGGGTCCCCCAGCCCCAGCATTTT.

The CDR3 spells CASSYSQRDYSNQPQHF. In DNA form, the CDR3 reads TGTGCCAGCAGTTACAGCCAGAGAGATTATAGCAATCAGCCCCAGCATTTT. The rearrangement uses TRBV6-2 or TRBV6-3 and TRBJ1-5, with unresolved D. The CDR3 is 17 residues long. The V gene lost 2 bases and the J gene lost 0 bases, with 14 bases spanning the gap. Germline CDR1 reads MNHEY; CDR2 reads SVGEGT.

The chain combines TRBV2 with TRBJ2-1; the match to TRBD2 covers 9 bases. The germline gives CDR1 SNHLY, CDR2 FYNNEI. This CDR3 is 14 amino acids long. The ends lost 7 bases at V and 3 bases at J; junction bases unmatched: 4. This CDR3 is CASTGTSIYNEQFF. The DNA of the CDR3 is TGTGCCAGCACCGGGACTAGCATCTACAATGAGCAGTTCTTC.

The rearrangement uses TRBV7-3 and TRBJ1-1; 7 bases map to TRBD1. This CDR3 is built from 16 residues. The germline V gene encodes CDR1 SGHTA and CDR2 FQGTGA. The junction had 9 bases not matched to a gene; V was cut back by 5 bases and J by 0 bases. CDR3 DNA sequence: TGTGCCAGCAGCCTACAACCGGGACAGATGAACACTGAAGCTTTCTTT. This gives the protein CASSLQPGQMNTEAFF.

V usage is TRBV5-1 and J usage is TRBJ2-3; 8 nucleotides match TRBD2. Germline V lookup: CDR1 SGHRS, CDR2 YFSETQ. With V trimmed by 1 base and J by 1 base, 2 bases remained unmatched. The CDR3 runs to 15 residues. The CDR3 region has the DNA TGCGCCAGCAGCTTGTCGGGGGGGCGCACAGATACGCAGTATTTT. Amino acids: CASSLSGGRTDTQYF.

The V call is TRBV4-3, the J call TRBJ2-1, with 9 bases fitting TRBD1. The germline CDR1 and CDR2 sequences are LGHNA and YSLEER. V lost 4 bases to trimming and J lost 7 bases; unmatched junction nucleotides: 5. This CDR3 is 14 amino acids long. CDR3 sequence reads: CASSRGQGFNEQFF. CDR3 sequence (DNA): TGCGCCAGCAGCCGAGGACAGGGGTTTAATGAGCAGTTCTTC.

This sequence joins TRBV9 and TRBJ1-1, with TRBD1 identical over 7 bases. Per germline, CDR1 SGDLS and CDR2 YYNGEE. This CDR3 has 17 amino acids. V lost 0 bases, J lost 4 bases, and 12 bases stayed unmatched. CDR3 in amino acids: CASSVDDLGGPGTEAFF. CDR3 nucleotides: TGTGCCAGCAGCGTAGATGATCTAGGGGGCCCGGGCACTGAAGCTTTCTTT.

The chain uses TRBV18 and TRBJ1-2; D perhaps matches TRBD1 (5 bases). The CDR3 sequence is 15 residues long. V lost 2 bases, J lost 0 bases, and 10 bases lay in between. In germline, CDR1 is KGHSH, CDR2 LQKENI. The CDR3 reads CASSPNAGTNYGYTF. CDR3 DNA sequence: TGTGCCAGCTCACCAAATGCAGGGACTAACTATGGCTACACCTTC. The variable domain in full, completed from reference TRBV18 and TRBJ1-2, reads NAGVMQNPRHLVRRRGQEARLRCSPMKGHSHVYWYRQLPEEGLKFMVYLQKENIIDESGMPKERFSAEFPKEGPSILRIQQVVRGDSAAYFCASSPNAGTNYGYTFGSGTRLTVV.

This clone was picked up one time. The chain joins TRBV7-9 to TRBJ1-5, with 10 bases matching TRBD1. This CDR3 is built from 14 residues. Germline assignment: CDR1 SEHNR and CDR2 FQNEAQ (reference sequence). The trim removed 5 bases at V and 6 bases at J, leaving 4 bases unmatched. The CDR3 DNA reads TGTGCCAGCAGCCCCGGGACAGGGGTTCAGCCCCAGCATTTT. Protein sequence: CASSPGTGVQPQHF.

This clone was picked up one time. CDR3 sequence reads: CASSLTGGSYNEQFF. CDR3 in DNA: TGTGCCAGCTCACTCACCGGCGGATCCTACAATGAGCAGTTCTTC. The V and J genes are TRBV18 and TRBJ2-1; D is unclear. This CDR3 region has 15 residues. Germline V gene data show CDR1 as KGHSH and CDR2 as LQKENI. V was cut by 4 bases and J by 1 base, with 11 bases left in between.

V gene TRBV27 combines with J gene TRBJ2-3; 9 nucleotides match TRBD2. With 2 bases clipped from V and 4 bases from J, the junction kept 10 bases outside the gene matches. The CDR3 contains 17 residues. Germline CDR1 is MNHEY and CDR2 is SMNVEV (reference sequence). The CDR3, as DNA: TGTGCCAGCAGTTTAGGACCGGGACTAGCTCGTCCAGATACGCAGTATTTT. Translation: CASSLGPGLARPDTQYF.

The chain couples TRBV5-1 to TRBJ1-1; D is undetermined. The germline V and J ends were trimmed by 1 base and 3 bases, with 10 bases remaining between them. Germline values: CDR1 SGHRS, CDR2 YFSETQ. The CDR3 is made up of 14 amino acids. The CDR3 protein is CASSLSSRDTEAFF. The DNA for the CDR3 is TGCGCCAGCAGCTTGTCGAGCCGGGACACTGAAGCTTTCTTT.

The chain has TRBV7-8 and TRBJ1-2; D gene ambiguous. V lost 2 bases, J lost 5 bases, and 9 bases lay in between. The CDR3 contains 13 residues. CDR1 is SGHVS, CDR2 FQNEAQ, per germline. The CDR3 DNA reads TGTGCCAGCAGCTTAATGTTGTCGTATGGCTACACCTTC. It codes for CASSLMLSYGYTF.

The chain combines TRBV7-6 with TRBJ1-6; 9 bases are shared with TRBD1. Germline V CDR1 and CDR2: SGHVS, FNYEAQ. CDR3 length equals 14 residues. V trimming: 6 bases; J trimming: 7 bases; junction bases outside the gene matches: 4. The CDR3 sequence is CASSRGQGNSPLHF. The CDR3 coding sequence is TGTGCCAGCAGTCGAGGACAGGGGAATTCACCCCTCCACTTT. Based on the CDR3 plus reference TRBV7-6 and TRBJ1-6, the full variable domain is GAGVSQSPRYKVTKRGQDVALRCDPISGHVSLYWYRQALGQGPEFLTYFNYEAQQDKSGLPNDRFSAERPEGSISTLTIQRTEQRDSAMYRCASSRGQGNSPLHFGNGTRLTVT.

V is TRBV27 and J is TRBJ1-2; 9 bases line up with TRBD1. The CDR3 runs 14 residues. The V and J ends lost 2 bases and 8 bases, in that order; junction bases with no gene match: 6. Germline V lookup: CDR1 MNHEY, CDR2 SMNVEV (reference sequence). As DNA, the CDR3 is TGTGCCAGCAGTTTACGTGACAGGGGGGGCGGCTACACCTTC. Amino acids: CASSLRDRGGGYTF.

The CDR3 DNA follows: TGTGCCAGAAGCTTAGTGGTGGACACTGAAGCTTTCTTT. It encodes CARSLVVDTEAFF. The J gene is TRBJ1-1, the V gene TRBV7-5. TRBV7-5 is recorded as a pseudogene. CDR3 size: 13 residues.